The clone carrying this TCR beta chain was detected a few times. What it recognizes is unknown. This record comes from a study of cytomegalovirus exposure and HLA in healthy donors. General study points: A later analysis appeared to link common viral pathogens to several of the most significant clusters.

PCR primers comprised 60 Vbeta and 13 Jbeta primers. Some clones are missing from TCRdb's copy, which holds only in-frame ones; the method was immunoSEQ multiplex PCR. This sample has around 180,000 clones; less than 85% occur once, and the top ten carry more than 4%. The source is a man younger than 35 in good health and CMV-seronegative. Input material: PBMCs.

The CDR3 here is CASSYRGSGSPLHF. The CDR3 nucleotides read TGTGCCAGCAGTTATCGAGGGAGTGGTTCACCCCTCCACTTT. The rearrangement uses TRBV6-5 and TRBJ1-6; D gene ambiguous. Germline loops: CDR1 MNHEY, CDR2 SVGAGI. The V gene lost 3 bases and the J gene lost 9 bases, with 12 bases spanning the gap. This CDR3 comprises 14 residues.